This TCR beta chain derives from a study of persistence of HIV-infected CD4 T cells. This was the immunoSEQ version 4 assay in survey mode. Sequencing was performed with immunoSEQ multiplex PCR; in TCRdb, only in-frame clones are kept and a portion is missing. This table holds about 46,000 clones, around 90% found once. Anti-CD3/anti-CD28 beads served as a nonspecific positive control stimulus. Sorting selected CD4+ T cells upregulating both CD40 ligand and CD69. Germline CDR1 and CDR2: MDHEN and SYDVKM. 12 amino acids form the CDR3, both terminal residues included. Note on this clone: Its antigen is as yet unknown. This likely comes from a read error, as the CDR3 has no conserved phenylalanine or tryptophan at its end. The DNA is omitted, as the CDR3 cannot be located on it reliably, and the CDR3 follows TCRdb's listing.

This chain links TRBV28 with TRBJ2-7; the table names TRBD1, a call not compared with the DNA. Sequencing used CD4+ T cells sorted from PBMCs after approximately 19-hour stimulation, obtained from a patient who received antiretroviral therapy. The TCR comes from an adult woman with HIV who was CMV-seropositive. CDR3 protein: CASSGERWTMIY.